The 10 T cell receptor beta chains below all came from one sample that was sequenced in a study of beta chain features in type 1 diabetes. The authors reverse transcribed all of the isolated RNA, so sequencing captured expressed TCRB transcripts. Sequenced by immunoSEQ multiplex PCR; TCRdb stores in-frame clones only, minus some. This table has more than 300,000 clones, 10% to 15% appearing once. Source material: naive CD4+ T cells from blood. Every receptor here comes from a man in his late teens or twenties in good health.

V usage is TRBV10-3 and J usage is TRBJ2-7; possible D gene TRBD1, 5 bases. The CDR3 has 13 residues. Trimming took 3 bases from V and 3 from J, leaving 9 bases between them. Germline assignment: CDR1 ENHRY and CDR2 SYGVKD. Here the CDR3 reads CAISEGHVYEQYF. The CDR3 DNA follows: TGTGCCATCAGTGAAGGACACGTCTACGAGCAGTACTTC.

This clone was counted only a few times. The CDR3 region has the DNA TGTGCCAGCAGCTTAGCGCTAAGGGGTGGTGGTCCGAATCAGCCCCAGCATTTT. This gives the protein CASSLALRGGGPNQPQHF. The genes are TRBV7-8 and TRBJ1-5; D may be TRBD1 (5 bases). In germline, CDR1 is SGHVS, CDR2 FQNEAQ. The V and J ends lost 0 bases and 4 bases respectively, with 19 bases between them. CDR3 size: 18 residues.

The chain joins TRBV29-1 to TRBJ1-2; the match to TRBD1 covers 9 bases. Germline V gene sequence: CDR1 SQVTM, CDR2 ANQGSEA. After removal of 6 bases from V and 4 bases from J, the junction contained 6 bases not matched to a gene. The CDR3 loop spans 13 amino acids. The CDR3 DNA reads as TGCAGCGTGCGCCGGGACAGGGCCTATGGCTACACCTTC. Translated, it gives CSVRRDRAYGYTF.

In its sample, this clone was seen a few times. The chain couples TRBV10-3 to TRBJ2-7; 8 bases are shared with TRBD2. Germline V gives CDR1 ENHRY, CDR2 SYGVKD. After removal of 9 bases from V and 0 bases from J, the junction contained 10 bases not matched to a gene. The CDR3 totals 15 residues. The DNA of the CDR3 is TGTGCCATTCAAGGGGCCAGCGGGAGCTCCTACGAGCAGTACTTC. Translated, it gives CAIQGASGSSYEQYF.

This clone has just a few counts. V usage is TRBV2 and J usage is TRBJ2-3; D gene unclear. The CDR3 is 11 amino acids. V lost 6 bases and J lost 5, with 6 bases in between. Germline CDR1 and CDR2: SNHLY and FYNNEI. CDR3 sequence: CASRVGDTQYF. CDR3 DNA sequence: TGTGCCAGCAGGGTCGGAGATACGCAGTATTTT.

CDR3 in amino acids: CAGEDRENNSPLHF. As DNA, the CDR3 is TGTGCCGGGGAAGACAGGGAGAATAATTCACCCCTCCACTTT. The gene calls are TRBV30 and TRBJ1-6; 7 bases are shared with TRBD1. CDR1 is GTSNPN and CDR2 is SVGIG in the germline V gene (reference sequence). V dropped 8 bases and J dropped 5; count of bases not matched to a gene: 9. The CDR3 contains 14 residues.

J is TRBJ1-5 and V is TRBV7-2; no definite D call. The germline V and J ends were trimmed by 0 bases and 3 bases, with 18 bases remaining between them. CDR1 is SGHTA, CDR2 FQGNSA, per germline. The CDR3 totals 18 residues. In DNA form, the CDR3 reads TGTGCCAGCAGCTTAGCTCAGTCTAGCCAGCCTAACAATCAGCCCCAGCATTTT. This encodes CASSLAQSSQPNNQPQHF.

This chain uses TRBV11-2 with TRBJ2-7, with D tentatively TRBD1 (6 bases). The CDR3 is made up of 16 amino acids. Trimming cost V 5 bases and J 2 bases, with 19 bases left between them. Germline V gives CDR1 SGHAT, CDR2 FQNNGV. CDR3 DNA sequence: TGTGCCAGCAGCCCGACCAGGAGACAGGTTACCTACGAGCAGTACTTC. Translation gives CASSPTRRQVTYEQYF.

This clone was seen a handful of times. J is TRBJ2-7 and V is TRBV18; TRBD1 aligns across 8 bases. Trimming took 3 bases from V and 0 from J; bases not matched to a gene: 4. CDR1 and CDR2 (germline): KGHSH, LQKENI. The CDR3 consists of 15 residues. CDR3 bases: TGTGCCAGCTCACCCAGGACAGGGAGCTCCTACGAGCAGTACTTC. Its translation: CASSPRTGSSYEQYF.

This chain links TRBV15 with TRBJ2-3; 8 bases line up with TRBD2. J was trimmed by 4 bases and V by 2 bases; bases with no gene match: 5. CDR3 size: 15 residues. Germline V CDR1 and CDR2: LNHNV, YYDKDF (reference sequence). CDR3 nucleotides: TGTGCCACCAGCAGATCGGGGGGGAAGTCAGATACGCAGTATTTT. Its protein product is CATSRSGGKSDTQYF.